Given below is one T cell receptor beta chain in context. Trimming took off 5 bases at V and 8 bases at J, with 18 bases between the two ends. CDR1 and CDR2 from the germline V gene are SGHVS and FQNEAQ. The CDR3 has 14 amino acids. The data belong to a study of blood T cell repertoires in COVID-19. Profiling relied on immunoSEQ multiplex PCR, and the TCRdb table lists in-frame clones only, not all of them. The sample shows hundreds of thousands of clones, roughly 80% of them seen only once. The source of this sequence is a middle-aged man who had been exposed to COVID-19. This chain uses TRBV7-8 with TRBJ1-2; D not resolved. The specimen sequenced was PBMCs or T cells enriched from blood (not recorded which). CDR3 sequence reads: CASSVNPPAGGYTF. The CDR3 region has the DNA TGTGCCAGCAGCGTAAACCCTCCCGCGGGGGGCTACACCTTC. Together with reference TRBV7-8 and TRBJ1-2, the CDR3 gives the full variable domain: GAGVSQSPRYKVAKRGQDVALRCDPISGHVSLFWYQQALGQGPEFLTYFQNEAQLDKSGLPSDRFFAERPEGSVSTLKIQRTQQEDSAVYLCASSVNPPAGGYTFGSGTRLTVV.